Below, 15 T cell receptor beta chains from the same sample are listed, as sequenced in a study of T cells expressing NK-cell markers. Following a re-call of the 5' RACE reads, TCRdb has one entry per CDR3 protein and lacks DNA. Its listing shows about 550,000 distinct CDR3 sequences. Material for sequencing was blood T cells: a sorted CD56 or NKG2C T cell subset, CD4+ or CD8+ T cells, or bulk PBMC T cells (not recorded which). These receptors all come from a man aged 18-30 years in good health.

The rearrangement uses TRBV5-1 and TRBJ2-7; absent DNA, TCRdb's TRBD1 call cannot be checked. The CDR3 is 14 amino acids. Germline V CDR1 and CDR2: SGHRS, YFSETQ. The CDR3: CASSQGPTAYEQYF.

The chain has TRBV29-1 and TRBJ2-1; the TCRdb D gene call, TRBD1, has no DNA to confirm it. Germline V lookup: CDR1 SQVTM, CDR2 ANQGSEA. This CDR3 spans 13 amino acids. The CDR3 spells CSVEETGTGEQFF.

The genes are TRBV7-6 and TRBJ2-5; TCRdb's D call, TRBD1, is unchecked because there is no DNA. Germline assignment: CDR1 SGHVS and CDR2 FNYEAQ. The CDR3 consists of 13 residues. CDR3 protein: CASSPGQAETQYF.

V is TRBV28 and J is TRBJ2-7; TCRdb proposes TRBD1, but this gene call is untestable without DNA. The CDR3 length is 17 residues. Germline V gene sequence: CDR1 MDHEN, CDR2 SYDVKM. The CDR3: CASSLSPLRGSTYEQYF.

V gene TRBV27 combines with J gene TRBJ2-2. The V gene's germline CDR1 is MNHEY and CDR2 SMNVEV (reference sequence). The CDR3 has 14 residues. CDR3 region: CASTRASNTGELFF.

The chain uses TRBV25-1 and TRBJ1-1; there is no DNA to check the TCRdb D call of TRBD1. Looked up from germline, CDR1 is MGHDK and CDR2 is SYGVNS. The CDR3 has 15 residues. CDR3: CASNRASLGTTEAFF.

The rearrangement links TRBV20-1 to TRBJ2-5; TCRdb's D call, TRBD1, is unchecked because there is no DNA. The CDR3 is made up of 15 amino acids. Germline V gene sequence: CDR1 DFQATT, CDR2 SNEGSKA (reference sequence). CDR3 sequence: CSARAGQAVGRAQYF.

V gene TRBV2 combines with J gene TRBJ1-1; the D gene TCRdb calls, TRBD1, cannot be checked with no DNA. Germline CDR1 SNHLY, CDR2 FYNNEI. The CDR3 is 13 residues long. The CDR3 loop reads CASRGSMNTEAFF.

J is TRBJ2-3 and V is TRBV20-1; TCRdb's D call of TRBD1 is untestable without DNA. CDR1 and CDR2 (germline): DFQATT, SNEGSKA (reference sequence). The CDR3 is 15 amino acids. The CDR3 loop reads CSAHEVRGQSDTQYF.

The V call is TRBV15, the J call TRBJ1-4. The V gene's germline CDR1 is LNHNV and CDR2 YYDKDF (reference sequence). The CDR3 consists of 16 residues. The CDR3: CATSRDLGPTNEKLFF. The full variable domain, its missing parts supplied by reference TRBV15 and TRBJ1-4, is DAMVIQNPRYQVTQFGKPVTLSCSQTLNHNVMYWYQQKSSQAPKLLFHYYDKDFNNEADTPDNFQSRRPNTSFCFLDIRSPGLGDTAMYLCATSRDLGPTNEKLFFGSGTQLSVL.

This chain connects TRBV6-1 to TRBJ2-3; TCRdb outputs TRBD2, but without DNA this stays unchecked. The CDR3 spans 13 residues. In germline, CDR1 is MNHNS, CDR2 SASEGT. The CDR3 here is CASGADPRDTQYF.

This chain connects TRBV20-1 to TRBJ2-1; TCRdb's assignment of TRBD2 cannot be checked, as there is no DNA. Germline assignment: CDR1 DFQATT and CDR2 SNEGSKA (reference sequence). The CDR3 is made up of 15 amino acids. The CDR3 sequence: CSATETSGGYNEQFF.

This chain joins TRBV6-1 and TRBJ1-2; the D call of TRBD1 rests on TCRdb alone, since no DNA is present to check it. The CDR3 totals 15 residues. Germline-derived CDR1 and CDR2 are MNHNS and SASEGT. The CDR3: CASSPWGEGNYGYTF.

Here the CDR3 reads CSVELRAGGYEQYF. This chain uses TRBV29-1 with TRBJ2-7; without DNA, the TCRdb call of TRBD2 cannot be checked. CDR3 length: 14 amino acids. From germline, CDR1 is SQVTM and CDR2 ANQGSEA.

The chain recombines TRBV11-2 with TRBJ2-2; TCRdb outputs TRBD1, but without DNA this stays unchecked. The CDR3 has 17 amino acids. Germline V gene data show CDR1 as SGHAT and CDR2 as FQNNGV. The CDR3 here is CASSLAGGTGVTGELFF.